This T cell receptor beta chain comes out of a study of T cells after yellow fever vaccination (dated by TCRdb to between 2018 and 2021). As for the study more broadly: The SMART-Seq v4 Ultra Low Input RNA kit was used to prepare libraries from fractions with low cell numbers. Blood was drawn at multiple timepoints before and after primary and secondary immunization, with bulk PBMC replicates and cell subsets isolated. To follow T-cell clones before and after primary and booster YFV17D yellow fever vaccination, bulk TCR alpha and beta repertoires were sequenced over time. Two healthy male donors made up the cohort, one aged 18 to 29 years and the other aged 30 to 40 years.

Explained via the paper, the treatment or condition label denotes: live attenuated yellow fever vaccine strain. At every blood-draw timepoint, two biological replicates of bulk PBMCs were collected. A standard Ficoll-Paque protocol was used to isolate PBMCs from peripheral blood. RNA was extracted with TriZol from bulk PBMCs, CD4 and CD8 fractions, and dextramer-positive and dextramer-negative fractions. In this sample, this clonotype turned up a few times. The antigen it binds to is not known. No clone much larger than this one lies a single base away; base qualities are absent. Paper-wide results and their limitations: Because only a couple of donors were included in the study, the extent to which the findings can be generalized is limited. A small fraction of clonotypes appeared in both the CD4 and CD8 compartments, likely as a result of convergent recombination. Most clones expanded after primary vaccination (approximately 95% of CD4 and 70% to 90% of CD8) were re-detected after the booster, suggesting that broad memory maintenance occurred. Compared with the primary T-cell response, the secondary T-cell response was weaker but faster, peaking on day 5 rather than day 15. FACS-sorted repertoires could contain abundant contaminating clonotypes from the bulk population, so computational filtering was required.

As encoded in the germline V gene (reference sequence), CDR1 is DFQATT while CDR2 is SNEGSKA. The CDR3, cysteine through phenylalanine, is 14 amino acids long. CDR3 DNA is the only sequence kept; it has 42 bases, read in frame from the first base. V sheds 4 bases and J sheds 5 bases, leaving 12 bases between their ends. The instrument given in TCRdb is Illumina NovaSeq 6000. TCR cDNA was synthesized by 5'RACE template switching, through which a universal primer site and unique molecular identifiers were introduced. cDNA synthesis was primed from both the TCR alpha and TCR beta constant segments. Library amplification involved two PCR steps, and the second step added sample barcodes and sequencing adapters. Sequencing of the libraries was done on either Illumina HiSeq 2500 (2x100 bp) or NovaSeq (2x150 bp). As for the authors' bioinformatics: Reads were demultiplexed and collapsed into UMI consensus sequences with MIGEC, and V(D)J alignment was performed with MiXCR. Clonotypes responding to the vaccine were identified with edgeR on replicate PBMC samples, with the criteria of FDR below 0.01 and a log2 fold change above 5 up to day 15. Bulk clonotypes were assigned CD4 or CD8 identity according to which sequenced CD4 or CD8 repertoire held them at higher abundance. TCRdb reanalyzed the raw reads on its own, using fastp at Q25 for trimming and MiXCR for clone calling, and kept in-frame beta chains. Each CDR3 protein appears once, grouped with its most common genes and DNA. The V and J calls were not made by the authors but by TCRdb's processing. This sample lists 200,000 to 300,000 distinct CDR3 sequences; roughly 3.7% were detected once. About a fifth of the sample rests with the top ten.

The sequence derives from a man between 18 and 35 years old who received the YFV17D yellow fever vaccine. The chain was built from TRBV20-1 and TRBJ2-6; no D gene can be assigned with confidence. The specimen was PBMCs, collected 15 days after the yellow fever booster vaccination. CDR3 reads: CSAIPSGRANVLTF. The sequenced DNA is TGCAGTGCTATCCCAAGTGGCAGGGCCAACGTCCTGACTTTC.